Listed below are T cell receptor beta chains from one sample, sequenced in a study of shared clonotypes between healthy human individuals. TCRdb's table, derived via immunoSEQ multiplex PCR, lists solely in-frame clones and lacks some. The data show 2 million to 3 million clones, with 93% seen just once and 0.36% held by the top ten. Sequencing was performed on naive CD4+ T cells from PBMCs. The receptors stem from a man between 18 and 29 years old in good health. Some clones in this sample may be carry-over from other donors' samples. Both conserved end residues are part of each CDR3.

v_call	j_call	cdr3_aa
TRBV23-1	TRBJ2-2	CASSRYGLAGDTGELFF
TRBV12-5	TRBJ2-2	CASGEGRAGELFF
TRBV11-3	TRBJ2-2	CASSWSGRGTGELFF
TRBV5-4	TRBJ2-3	CASSLKSTDTQYF
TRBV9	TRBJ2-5	CASSARFGTDYVQYF
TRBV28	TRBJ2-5	CASSFLEETQYF
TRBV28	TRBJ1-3	CAAGAWGNTIYF
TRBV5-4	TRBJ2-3	CASSVGRGRAGNTDTQYF
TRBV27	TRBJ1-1	CASSLRLRNTEAFF
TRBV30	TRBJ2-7	CAWSLSSDEQYF
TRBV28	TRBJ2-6	CASSLPQGASGANVLTF
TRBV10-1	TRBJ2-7	CASSDGGFYEQYF
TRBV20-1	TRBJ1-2	CSTMVNYGYTF
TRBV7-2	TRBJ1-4	CASSLTMAGNEKLFF
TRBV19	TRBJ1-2	CASSPYPDRGGYGYTF
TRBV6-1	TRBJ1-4	CASSDTGVEKLFF
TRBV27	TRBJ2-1	CASRFTSGQGIYEQFF
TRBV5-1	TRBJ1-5	CASSLDTGGRQPQHF
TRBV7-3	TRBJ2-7	CASSSSGTTSYEQYF
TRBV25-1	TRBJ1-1	CASSTRDLNTEAFF
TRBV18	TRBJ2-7	CASSREGLIAPYEQYF
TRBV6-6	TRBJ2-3	CASSKQQDTQYF
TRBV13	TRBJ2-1	CASSLEGASSYNEQFF
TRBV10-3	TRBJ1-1	CAIRPGQTNTEAFF
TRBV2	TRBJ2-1	CASSERSPYNEQFF
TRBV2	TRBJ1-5	CAIKTGQGFDQPQHF
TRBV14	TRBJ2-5	CASSQRHWDQETQYF
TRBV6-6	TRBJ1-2	CASRSPGWDYYGYTF
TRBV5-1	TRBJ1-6	CASSSRSSYNSPLHF
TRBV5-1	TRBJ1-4	CASSFATGNEKLFF
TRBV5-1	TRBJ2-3	CASSLVAGGVTDTQYF
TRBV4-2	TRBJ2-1	CASSPPAGGNYNEQFF
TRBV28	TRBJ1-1	CASSQTGVNTEAFF
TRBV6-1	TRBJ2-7	CASAEGGPLIGEQYF
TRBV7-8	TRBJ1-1	CASSLIRTVNTEAFF